This T cell receptor (beta chain) was found in a study of blood T cell repertoires in COVID-19. Study-wide context: The United States, Italy and Spain were the sources of the acute and convalescent COVID-19 samples. Sources were T cells, B-cell-depleted T cells, or PBMCs; the material itself was cDNA or gDNA.

The CDR3 has 13 amino acids. The ends were cut back, 8 bases at V and 10 bases at J, with 15 bases in the middle. Germline V gene sequence: CDR1 MDHEN, CDR2 SYDVKM. Methods used by the authors: For nucleated cells, counts were estimated from reference gene primer amplification. Data came from immunoSEQ multiplex PCR; TCRdb stores just in-frame clones and leaves some out. That table furnishes V, J and clone size, whereas the DNA furnished D and trimming. The table has about 190,000 clones, approximately 86% seen once; the top ten hold 1.1%. The receptor was isolated from a man younger than 40 with acute or convalescent COVID-19. The gene calls are TRBV28 and TRBJ1-6; D possibly corresponds to TRBD1 (6 bases). The sample taken for sequencing was peripheral blood. The CDR3 DNA is TGTGCCAGCCACCAGGGGATTGGATCACCCCTCCACTTT. This sequence encodes CASHQGIGSPLHF. Based on the CDR3 plus reference TRBV28 and TRBJ1-6, the full variable domain is DVKVTQSSRYLVKRTGEKVFLECVQDMDHENMFWYRQDPGLGLRLIYFSYDVKMKEKGDIPEGYSVSREKKERFSLILESASTNQTSMYLCASHQGIGSPLHFGNGTRLTVT.